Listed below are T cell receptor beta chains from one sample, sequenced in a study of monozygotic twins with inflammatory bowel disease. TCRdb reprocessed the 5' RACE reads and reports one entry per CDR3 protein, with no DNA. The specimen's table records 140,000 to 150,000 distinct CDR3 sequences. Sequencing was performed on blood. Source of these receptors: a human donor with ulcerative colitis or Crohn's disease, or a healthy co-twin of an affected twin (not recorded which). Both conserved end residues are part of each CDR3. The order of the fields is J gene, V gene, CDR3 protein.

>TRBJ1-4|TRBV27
CASSRRKTNEKLFF
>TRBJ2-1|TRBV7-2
CASSLLAGNPYNEQFF
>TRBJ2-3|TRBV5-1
CASRYGTSGTDTQYF
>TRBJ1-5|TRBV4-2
CASSQVMGNQPQHF
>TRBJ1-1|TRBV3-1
CASSPQGVSWAFF
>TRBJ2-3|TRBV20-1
CSANSGSTDTQYF
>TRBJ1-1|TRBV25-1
CASSPRDLGTEAFF
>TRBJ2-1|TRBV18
CASSPLVLQGSNEQFF
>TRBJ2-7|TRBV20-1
CSARGDREYEQYF
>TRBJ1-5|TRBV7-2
CASSLALGNQPQHF